The 18 T cell receptor beta chains listed next were all sequenced from one sample in a study of T cell responses to AZD1222 COVID-19 vaccine. Only in-frame clones appear in the TCRdb table, and some are missing; sequencing was by immunoSEQ multiplex PCR. Seen here are some 140,000 clones, 85% to 95% observed once, and the top ten hold 2.5% to 3%. The sample in question was peripheral blood, obtained on day 0 of AZD1222 vaccination. These receptors all stem from an adult in good health.

The CDR3 DNA is TGTGCCAGCAAGGCGGGAGACCCCCAAGAGACCCAGTACTTC. Translation: CASKAGDPQETQYF. This chain links TRBV21-1 with TRBJ2-5; the table calls TRBD2, which could not be checked here. TRBV21-1 is termed a pseudogene. The CDR3 has 14 amino acids.

The chain employs TRBV28 and TRBJ2-3, with 15 bases identical to TRBD2. V lost 8 bases and J lost 9; bases outside the gene matches: 9. There are 15 residues in the CDR3. The germline gives CDR1 MDHEN, CDR2 SYDVKM. The CDR3 DNA reads as TGTGCCAGCGTAGGACTAGCGGGGGGGAAACGGACGCAGTATTTT. Amino acids: CASVGLAGGKRTQYF.

The chain recombines TRBV11-3 with TRBJ2-1, with 7 nucleotides matching TRBD2. The V and J ends lost 5 bases and 0 bases, in that order; junction bases with no gene match: 7. This CDR3 has 16 residues. CDR1 and CDR2 (germline): SGHNT, YENEEA. The CDR3: CASSHPRGSSYNEQFF. In DNA form, the CDR3 reads TGTGCCAGCAGCCATCCGCGGGGGAGCTCCTACAATGAGCAGTTCTTC.

This chain links TRBV21-1 with TRBJ1-2. TRBV21-1 is recorded as a pseudogene. The length of the CDR3 is 13 residues. The CDR3 is CASSKAWTSGYTF. The CDR3 nucleotides are TGTGCCAGCAGCAAAGCTTGGACCAGTGGCTACACCTTC.

This clone appeared once. V gene TRBV14 combines with J gene TRBJ2-5, with D possibly matching TRBD2 (6 bases). Germline V CDR1 and CDR2: SGHDN, FVKESK. The CDR3 spans 14 residues. V dropped 4 bases and J dropped 5 bases, with 14 bases sitting between them. The CDR3 DNA sequence: TGTGCCAGCAGCCGTGTAGGGGCGGGGGAGACCCAGTACTTC. This codes for CASSRVGAGETQYF.

The genes are TRBV9 and TRBJ2-2; the D gene is possibly TRBD2 (6 bases). Germline CDR1 SGDLS, CDR2 YYNGEE. The CDR3 has 14 amino acids. V lost 4 bases, J lost 7 bases, and 14 bases lay in between. The CDR3 bases are TGTGCCAGCAGCCGGGACTCCGGTGGCGGGGAGCTGTTTTTT. Amino acids: CASSRDSGGGELFF.

Points on this clone: A junction boundary mismatches the germline segment, possibly from a read error. The J gene is TRBJ2-5, the V gene TRBV11-3; 13 bases are shared with TRBD2. The CDR3 is 16 residues long. The germline gives CDR1 SGHNT, CDR2 YENEEA. In DNA form, the CDR3 reads TGTGCCAGCAGCGTAGAGGGACTAGCGGGACAAGAGACCCAGTACTTC. Protein sequence: CASSVEGLAGQETQYF.

The chain carries TRBV7-2 and TRBJ1-2; a weak D match, TRBD1 (6 bases). CDR1 and CDR2 from the germline V gene are SGHTA and FQGNSA. Trimming pared 5 bases from V and 8 bases from J, leaving 21 bases between. The CDR3 spans 15 residues. CDR3 residues: CASSNRDGITFGYTF. CDR3 nucleotides: TGTGCCAGCAGCAACAGGGACGGGATAACTTTCGGCTACACCTTC.

The chain recombines TRBV5-1 with TRBJ2-5; 14 bases match TRBD2. The ends lost 2 bases at V and 4 bases at J; junction bases unmatched: 7. This CDR3 spans 17 amino acids. Germline V gene lookup returns CDR1 SGHRS and CDR2 YFSETQ. CDR3 sequence: CASSFRLAGGPGETQYF. In DNA form, the CDR3 reads TGCGCCAGCAGCTTTCGACTAGCGGGAGGGCCAGGAGAGACCCAGTACTTC.

This rearrangement joins TRBV28 to TRBJ2-1, with D unresolved. In germline, CDR1 is MDHEN, CDR2 SYDVKM. Trimming took off 3 bases at V and 1 base at J, with 4 bases between the two ends. CDR3 size: 13 residues. The CDR3: CASSLRSYNEQFF. In DNA form, the CDR3 reads TGTGCCAGCAGTTTGAGGTCCTACAATGAGCAGTTCTTC.

The chain carries TRBV18 and TRBJ1-4; D is possibly TRBD1 (5 bases). The V end lost 3 bases, the J end lost 7 bases, and 15 bases lay between the germline ends. The length of the CDR3 is 15 residues. Looked up from germline, CDR1 is KGHSH and CDR2 is LQKENI. DNA for the CDR3: TGTGCCAGCTCACCCTCAGAAGGGGTTCGTGAAAAACTGTTTTTT. This translates into CASSPSEGVREKLFF.

V gene TRBV9 combines with J gene TRBJ2-7; TRBD1 agrees at 7 bases. The CDR3 contains 14 residues. Germline CDR1 reads SGDLS; CDR2 reads YYNGEE. Germline trimming cut 4 bases from V and 2 bases from J; bases unmatched to any gene: 6. In DNA form, the CDR3 reads TGTGCCAGCAGCCCATCCGGGACAGCCTACGAGCAGTACTTC. Translated, it gives CASSPSGTAYEQYF.

The chain uses TRBV5-1 and TRBJ2-3; D is uncertain. The CDR3 contains 13 residues. V lost 1 base and J lost 5, with 8 bases in between. Germline-derived CDR1 and CDR2 are SGHRS and YFSETQ. The CDR3 bases are TGCGCCAGCAGCTTGTTGGACGGAGATACGCAGTATTTT. Amino acids: CASSLLDGDTQYF.

The V and J genes are TRBV25-1 and TRBJ2-6, with D unresolved. The V gene's germline CDR1 is MGHDK and CDR2 SYGVNS. V was pared by 1 base and J by 4 bases, with 11 bases between. The CDR3 consists of 16 residues. The CDR3 nucleotides are TGTGCCAGCAGTGAATTTAGGGCGCGAGGGGCCAACGTCCTGACTTTC. Residues: CASSEFRARGANVLTF.

The J gene is TRBJ1-1, the V gene TRBV28; the D is unclear. Germline CDR1 MDHEN, CDR2 SYDVKM. CDR3 length: 13 amino acids. Trimming pared 8 bases from V and 1 base from J, leaving 11 bases between. CDR3 amino acids: CASSLRGNTEAFF. CDR3 in DNA: TGTGCCAGCTCCCTTCGCGGGAACACTGAAGCTTTCTTT.

This chain joins TRBV10-3 and TRBJ1-1; D is ambiguous. This CDR3 is 15 amino acids long. Germline values: CDR1 ENHRY, CDR2 SYGVKD. The V end lost 1 base, the J end lost 3 bases, and 12 bases lay between the germline ends. DNA of the CDR3: TGTGCCATCAGTGAGTTGGATGACTGGGACACTGAAGCTTTCTTT. Its translation is CAISELDDWDTEAFF.

This clone appeared a single time. The CDR3 region is CASSYRQDTGRGYTF. DNA for the CDR3: TGTGCCAGCTCGTACAGACAGGATACGGGCCGTGGCTACACCTTC. The gene calls are TRBV18 and TRBJ1-2; D perhaps matches TRBD1 (6 bases). Per germline, CDR1 KGHSH and CDR2 LQKENI. The V end lost 6 bases, the J end lost 7 bases, and 21 bases lay between the germline ends. The CDR3 loop spans 15 amino acids.

The J gene is TRBJ1-5, the V gene TRBV10-3; D possibly corresponds to TRBD1 (5 bases). This CDR3 is 16 amino acids long. CDR1 and CDR2 (germline): ENHRY, SYGVKD. The ends were cut back, 2 bases at V and 0 bases at J, with 11 bases in the middle. The CDR3 DNA follows: TGTGCCATCAGTGAGAGGGGAGATAATAGCAATCAGCCCCAGCATTTT. Translation: CAISERGDNSNQPQHF.